The T cell receptor (beta chain) described here comes from a study of blood T cells in healthy people across ages. The CDR3 totals 13 residues. Germline V gives CDR1 SGHRS, CDR2 YFSETQ. Trimming removed 2 bases from V and 5 bases from J, with 10 bases in between. For the second PCR, which ran for about 7 to 11 cycles, a sample-barcoded 5' primer and a J-beta primer mix were used. A template-switch adaptor with 12 random nucleotides tagged each cDNA molecule. TCRdb processed the 5' RACE reads anew with MiXCR; each CDR3 protein has one entry. The sample gives more than 600,000 distinct CDR3 sequences, around 25% of which show up once; around 9.2% is in the top ten. This clonotype was seen more than once but under ten times. These data were also filed under a second study, of T cells of mothers and their children.

The rearrangement joins TRBV5-1 to TRBJ2-5; the D is unclear. The sample taken for sequencing was blood. The TCR comes from a boy aged 5-17 years in good health. CDR3 residues: CASSFLGSETQYF. The CDR3 bases are TGCGCCAGCAGCTTTTTAGGGTCGGAGACCCAGTACTTC.